This TCR beta chain was obtained from a study of blood T cell repertoires in COVID-19. Study summary: Samples taken during acute and convalescent COVID-19 were collected in the United States, Italy and Spain. PBMCs, B-cell-depleted T cells, or T cells were the source of the cDNA or gDNA that made up the material.

Germline CDR1 and CDR2: SNHLY and FYNNEI. V was pared by 5 bases and J by 7 bases, with 21 bases between. CDR3 length: 16 residues. The repertoire was sequenced with immunoSEQ multiplex PCR; TCRdb's copy has only in-frame clones and lacks some. This sample yields fewer than 150,000 clones, of which 75% to 90% are seen a single time; roughly 5% belongs to the top ten. This rearrangement joins TRBV2 to TRBJ1-5, with D perhaps TRBD1 (5 bases). The clonotype comes from a woman aged 55 to 70 with COVID-19, enrolled during active disease. Sequenced input: peripheral blood. The DNA for the CDR3 is TGTGCCAGCAGTAACGCGGTCGGGGGTAGAGGGCAGCCCCAGCATTTT. Translation gives CASSNAVGGRGQPQHF. The whole variable domain, filled in from reference TRBV2 and TRBJ1-5, reads EPEVTQTPSHQVTQMGQEVILRCVPISNHLYFYWYRQILGQKVEFLVSFYNNEISEKSEIFDDQFSVERPDGSNFTLKIRSTKLEDSAMYFCASSNAVGGRGQPQHFGDGTRLSIL.